The text below deals with one T cell receptor beta chain. These data come from a study of blood T cell repertoires in COVID-19. Original processing methods: Scientists estimated how many nucleated cells there were by amplifying reference gene primers. Clones were sequenced by immunoSEQ multiplex PCR, and TCRdb holds only the in-frame ones, with some missing. V and J calls and clone size are as listed in that table; D and trimming were resolved from the DNA. The sample yields 350,000 to 400,000 clones, over 85% seen once. Trimming took 3 bases from V and 2 from J, leaving 10 bases between them. There are 14 residues in the CDR3. Germline values: CDR1 LGHNT, CDR2 FRNRAP.

This clonotype originated in a woman aged 25 to 39 who had recovered from COVID-19. The sample taken for sequencing was PBMCs or T cells enriched from blood (not recorded which). This chain uses TRBV12-5 with TRBJ1-1; a weak D match, TRBD1 (6 bases). The CDR3 nucleotides are TGTGCTAGTGGTTTTGGGGGCACAAACACTGAAGCTTTCTTT. Translation gives CASGFGGTNTEAFF.